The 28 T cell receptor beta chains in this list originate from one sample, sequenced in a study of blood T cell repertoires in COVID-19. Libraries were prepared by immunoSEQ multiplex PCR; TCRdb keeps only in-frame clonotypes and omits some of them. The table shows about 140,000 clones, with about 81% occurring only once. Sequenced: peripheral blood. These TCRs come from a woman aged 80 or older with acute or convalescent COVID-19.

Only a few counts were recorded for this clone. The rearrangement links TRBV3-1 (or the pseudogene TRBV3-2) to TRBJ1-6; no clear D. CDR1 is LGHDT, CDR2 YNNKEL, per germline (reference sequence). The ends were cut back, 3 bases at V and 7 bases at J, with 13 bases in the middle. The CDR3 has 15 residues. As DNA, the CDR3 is TGTGCCAGCAGCCAGGCGGTAGGTGGGAATTCACCCCTCCACTTT. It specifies CASSQAVGGNSPLHF.

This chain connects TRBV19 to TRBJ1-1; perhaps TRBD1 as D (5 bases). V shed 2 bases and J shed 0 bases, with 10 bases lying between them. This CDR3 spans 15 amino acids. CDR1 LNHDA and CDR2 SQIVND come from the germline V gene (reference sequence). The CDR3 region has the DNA TGTGCCAGTAGTATACCGACAGAATTGAACACTGAAGCTTTCTTT. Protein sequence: CASSIPTELNTEAFF. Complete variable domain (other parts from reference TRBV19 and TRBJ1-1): DGGITQSPKYLFRKEGQNVTLSCEQNLNHDAMYWYRQDPGQGLRLIYYSQIVNDFQKGDIAEGYSVSREKKESFPLTVTSAQKNPTAFYLCASSIPTELNTEAFFGQGTRLTVV.

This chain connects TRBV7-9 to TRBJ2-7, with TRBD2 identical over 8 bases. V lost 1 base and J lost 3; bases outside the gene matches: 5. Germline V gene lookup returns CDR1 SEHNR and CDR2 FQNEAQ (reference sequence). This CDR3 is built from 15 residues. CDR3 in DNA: TGTGCCAGCAGCTTAGGGGGACTAGTTGTCTACGAGCAGTACTTC. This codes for CASSLGGLVVYEQYF.

The CDR3 sequence is CAISDISGAGYEQYF. The CDR3 bases are TGTGCCATCAGTGATATATCAGGGGCCGGATACGAGCAGTACTTC. This chain links TRBV10-3 with TRBJ2-7; tentatively, D is TRBD1 (6 bases). The CDR3 is 15 amino acids. With 3 bases removed from V and 4 bases from J, the gap between germline ends came to 16 bases. Germline lookup yields CDR1 ENHRY and CDR2 SYGVKD.

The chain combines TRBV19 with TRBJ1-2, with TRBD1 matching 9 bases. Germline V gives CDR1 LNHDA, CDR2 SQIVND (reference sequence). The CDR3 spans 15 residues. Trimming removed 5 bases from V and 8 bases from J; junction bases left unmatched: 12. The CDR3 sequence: CASSATGTGFGGYTF. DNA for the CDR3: TGTGCCAGTAGTGCCACCGGGACAGGGTTCGGCGGCTACACCTTC.

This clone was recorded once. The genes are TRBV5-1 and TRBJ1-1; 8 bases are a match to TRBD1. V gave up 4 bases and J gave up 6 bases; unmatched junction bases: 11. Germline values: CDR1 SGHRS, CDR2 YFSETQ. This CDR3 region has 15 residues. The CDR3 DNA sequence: TGCGCCAGCAGCGACGTGACAGGGGTTGAAGCTGAAGCTTTCTTT. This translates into CASSDVTGVEAEAFF.

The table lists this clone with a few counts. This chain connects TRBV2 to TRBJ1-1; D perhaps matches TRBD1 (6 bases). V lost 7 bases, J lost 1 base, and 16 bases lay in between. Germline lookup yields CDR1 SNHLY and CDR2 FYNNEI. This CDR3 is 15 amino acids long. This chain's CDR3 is CASTLARTANTEAFF. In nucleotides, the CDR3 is TGTGCCAGCACTCTCGCCCGGACAGCGAACACTGAAGCTTTCTTT.

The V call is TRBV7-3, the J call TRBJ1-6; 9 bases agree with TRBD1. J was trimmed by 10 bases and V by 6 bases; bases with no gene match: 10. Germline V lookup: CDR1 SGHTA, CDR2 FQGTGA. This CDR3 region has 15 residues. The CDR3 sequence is CASSYTGQGKSPLHF. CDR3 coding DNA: TGTGCCAGCAGTTATACGGGACAGGGAAAATCACCCCTCCACTTT.

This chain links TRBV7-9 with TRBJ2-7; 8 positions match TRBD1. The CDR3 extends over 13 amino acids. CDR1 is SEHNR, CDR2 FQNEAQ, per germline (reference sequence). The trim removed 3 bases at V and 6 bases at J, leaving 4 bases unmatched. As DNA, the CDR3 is TGTGCCAGCAGCTTCAGGGGGCGCATCGAGCAGTACTTC. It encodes CASSFRGRIEQYF. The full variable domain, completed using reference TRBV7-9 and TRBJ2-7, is DTGVSQNPRHKITKRGQNVTFRCDPISEHNRLYWYRQTLGQGPEFLTYFQNEAQLEKSRLLSDRFSAERPKGSFSTLEIQRTEQGDSAMYLCASSFRGRIEQYFGPGTRLTVT.

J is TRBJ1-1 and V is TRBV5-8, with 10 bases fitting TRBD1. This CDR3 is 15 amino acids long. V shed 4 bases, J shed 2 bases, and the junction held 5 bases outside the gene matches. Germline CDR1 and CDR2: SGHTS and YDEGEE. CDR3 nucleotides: TGTGCCAGCAGCATCAGGACAGGGGGAAACACTGAAGCTTTCTTT. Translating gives CASSIRTGGNTEAFF. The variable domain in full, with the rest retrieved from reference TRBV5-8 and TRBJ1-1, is EAGVTQSPTHLIKTRGQQATLRCSPISGHTSVYWYQQALGLGLQFLLWYDEGEERNRGNFPPRFSGRQFPNYSSELNVNALELEDSALYLCASSIRTGGNTEAFFGQGTRLTVV.

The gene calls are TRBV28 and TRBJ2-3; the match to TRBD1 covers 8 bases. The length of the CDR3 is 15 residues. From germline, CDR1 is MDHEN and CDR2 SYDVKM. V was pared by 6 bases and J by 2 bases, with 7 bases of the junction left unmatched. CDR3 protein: CASSPDRVNTDTQYF. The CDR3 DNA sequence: TGTGCCAGCAGCCCGGACAGGGTAAACACAGATACGCAGTATTTT.

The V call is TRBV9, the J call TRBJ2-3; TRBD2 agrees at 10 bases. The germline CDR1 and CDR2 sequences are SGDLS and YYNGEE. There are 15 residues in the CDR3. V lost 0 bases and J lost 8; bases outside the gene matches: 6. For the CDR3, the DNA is TGTGCCAGCAGCGTAGAGGCGGCTAGCGGGGGTACGCAGTATTTT. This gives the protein CASSVEAASGGTQYF.

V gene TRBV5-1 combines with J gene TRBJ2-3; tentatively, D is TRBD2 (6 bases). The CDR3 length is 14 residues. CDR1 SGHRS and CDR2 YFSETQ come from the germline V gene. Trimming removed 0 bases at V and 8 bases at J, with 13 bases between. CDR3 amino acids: CASSLGQGGVTQYF. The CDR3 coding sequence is TGCGCCAGCAGCTTGGGGCAGGGAGGAGTTACGCAGTATTTT.

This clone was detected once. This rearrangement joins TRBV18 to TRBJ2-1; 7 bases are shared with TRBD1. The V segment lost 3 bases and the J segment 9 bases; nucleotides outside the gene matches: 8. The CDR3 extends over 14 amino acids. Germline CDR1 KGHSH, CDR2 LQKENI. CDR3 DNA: TGTGCCAGCTCACCTTTGACAGGGTCGGTTGAGCAGTTCTTC. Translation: CASSPLTGSVEQFF.

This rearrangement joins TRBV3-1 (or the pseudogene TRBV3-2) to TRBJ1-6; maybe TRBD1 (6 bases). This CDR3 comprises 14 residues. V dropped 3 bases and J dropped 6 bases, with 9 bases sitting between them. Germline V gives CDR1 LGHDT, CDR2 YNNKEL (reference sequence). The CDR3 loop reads CASSQGHTNSPLHF. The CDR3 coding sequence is TGTGCCAGCAGCCAGGGACACACTAATTCACCCCTCCACTTT.

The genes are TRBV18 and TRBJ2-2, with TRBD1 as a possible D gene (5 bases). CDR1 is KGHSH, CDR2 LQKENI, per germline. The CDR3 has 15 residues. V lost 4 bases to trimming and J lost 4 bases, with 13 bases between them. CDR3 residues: CASSLIGDSTGELFF. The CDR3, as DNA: TGTGCCAGCTCACTCATAGGGGATTCCACCGGGGAGCTGTTTTTT.

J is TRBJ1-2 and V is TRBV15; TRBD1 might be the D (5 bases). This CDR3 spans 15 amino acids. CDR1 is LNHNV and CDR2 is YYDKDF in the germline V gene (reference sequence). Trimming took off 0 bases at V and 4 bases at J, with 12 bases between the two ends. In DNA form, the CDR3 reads TGTGCCACCAGCAGAGAGGCAGGGCGCTTCTATGGCTACACCTTC. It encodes CATSREAGRFYGYTF.

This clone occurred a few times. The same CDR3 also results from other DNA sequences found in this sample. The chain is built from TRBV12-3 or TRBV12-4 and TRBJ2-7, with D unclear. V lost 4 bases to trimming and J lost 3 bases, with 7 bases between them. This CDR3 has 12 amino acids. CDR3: CASSSNSYEQYF. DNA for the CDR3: TGTGCCAGCAGTTCCAACAGCTACGAGCAGTACTTC.

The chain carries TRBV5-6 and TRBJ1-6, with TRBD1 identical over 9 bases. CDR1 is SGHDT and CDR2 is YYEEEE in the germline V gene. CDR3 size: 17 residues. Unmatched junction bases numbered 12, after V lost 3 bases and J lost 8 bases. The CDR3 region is CASSSTQQGAGHSPLHF. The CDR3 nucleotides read TGTGCCAGCAGCTCGACGCAACAGGGGGCCGGACATTCACCCCTCCACTTT.

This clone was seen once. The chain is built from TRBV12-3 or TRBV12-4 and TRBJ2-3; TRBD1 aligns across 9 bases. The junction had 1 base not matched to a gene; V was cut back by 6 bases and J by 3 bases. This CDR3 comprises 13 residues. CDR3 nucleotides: TGTGCCAGCAGCGGACAGGGGACAGATACGCAGTATTTT. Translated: CASSGQGTDTQYF.

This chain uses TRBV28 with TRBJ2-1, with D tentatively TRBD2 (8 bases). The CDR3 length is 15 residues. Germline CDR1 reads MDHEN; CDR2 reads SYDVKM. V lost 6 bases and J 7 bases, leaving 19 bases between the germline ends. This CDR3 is CASRVTGTGGNEQFF. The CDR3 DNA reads TGTGCCAGCAGGGTGACAGGGACGGGAGGGAATGAGCAGTTCTTC.

As DNA, the CDR3 is TGCGCCAGCAGCTTGGCCATTCGACACATACTTAACACCGGGGAGCTGTTTTTT. Its translation: CASSLAIRHILNTGELFF. V usage is TRBV5-1 and J usage is TRBJ2-2; D unclear. The CDR3 totals 18 residues. Germline V CDR1 and CDR2: SGHRS, YFSETQ. Trimming removed 0 bases from V and 2 bases from J, with 17 bases in between.

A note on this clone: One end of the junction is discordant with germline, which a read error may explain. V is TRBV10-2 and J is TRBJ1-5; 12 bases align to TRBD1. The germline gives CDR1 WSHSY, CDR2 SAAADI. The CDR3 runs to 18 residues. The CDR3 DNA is TGCGCCGGTAAAATCGCCGGGACAGGGGGCGAGGACAATCAGCCCCAACATTTT. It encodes CAGKIAGTGGEDNQPQHF.

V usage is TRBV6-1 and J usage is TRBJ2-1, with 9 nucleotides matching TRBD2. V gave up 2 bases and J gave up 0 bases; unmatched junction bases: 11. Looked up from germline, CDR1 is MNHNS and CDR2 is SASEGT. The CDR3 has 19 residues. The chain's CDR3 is CASSEWGLAYSSSYNEQFF. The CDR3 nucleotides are TGTGCCAGCAGTGAATGGGGACTAGCCTACTCGAGCTCCTACAATGAGCAGTTCTTC.

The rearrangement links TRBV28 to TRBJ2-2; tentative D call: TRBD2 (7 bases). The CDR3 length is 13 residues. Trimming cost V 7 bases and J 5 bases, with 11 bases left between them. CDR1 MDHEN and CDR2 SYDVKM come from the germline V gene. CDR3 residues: CASKRGGTGELFF. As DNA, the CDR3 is TGTGCCAGCAAAAGGGGGGGAACCGGGGAGCTGTTTTTT.

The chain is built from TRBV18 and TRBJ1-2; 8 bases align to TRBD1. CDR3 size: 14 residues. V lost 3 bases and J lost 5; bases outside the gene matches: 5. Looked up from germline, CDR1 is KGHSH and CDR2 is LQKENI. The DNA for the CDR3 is TGTGCCAGCTCACCCGGACAGGGCCAATATGGCTACACCTTC. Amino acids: CASSPGQGQYGYTF.

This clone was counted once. The CDR3 sequence is CASTRGSGNTIYF. The DNA of the CDR3 is TGTGCCAGCACCAGGGGCTCTGGAAACACCATATATTTT. The V call is TRBV6-5, the J call TRBJ1-3; D may be TRBD1 (6 bases). Germline V gene data show CDR1 as MNHEY and CDR2 as SVGAGI. Trimming shortened V by 7 bases and J by 0 bases, and 7 bases separated the two germline ends. The CDR3 runs 13 residues.

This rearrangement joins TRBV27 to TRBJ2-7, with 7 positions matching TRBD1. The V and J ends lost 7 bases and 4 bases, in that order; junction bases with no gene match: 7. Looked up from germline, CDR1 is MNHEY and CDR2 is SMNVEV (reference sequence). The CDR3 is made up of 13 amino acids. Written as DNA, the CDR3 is TGTGCCAGCAAACGGCAGGGGGAGTACGAGCAGTACTTC. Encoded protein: CASKRQGEYEQYF.